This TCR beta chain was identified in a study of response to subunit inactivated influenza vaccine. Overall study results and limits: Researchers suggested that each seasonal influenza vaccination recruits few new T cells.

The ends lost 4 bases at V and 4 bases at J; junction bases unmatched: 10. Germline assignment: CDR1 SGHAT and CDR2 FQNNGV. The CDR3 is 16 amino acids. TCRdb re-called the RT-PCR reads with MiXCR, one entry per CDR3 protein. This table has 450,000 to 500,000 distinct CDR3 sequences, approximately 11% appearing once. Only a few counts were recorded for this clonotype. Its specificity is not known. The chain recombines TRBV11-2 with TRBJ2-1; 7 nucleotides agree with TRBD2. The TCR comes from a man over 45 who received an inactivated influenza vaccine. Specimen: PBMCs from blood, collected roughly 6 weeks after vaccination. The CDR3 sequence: CASSYGGTPGYNEQFF. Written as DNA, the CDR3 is TGTGCCAGCAGCTACGGGGGGACCCCGGGGTACAATGAGCAGTTCTTC. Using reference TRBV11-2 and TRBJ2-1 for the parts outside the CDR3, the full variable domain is EAGVAQSPRYKIIEKRQSVAFWCNPISGHATLYWYQQILGQGPKLLIQFQNNGVVDDSQLPKDRFSAERLKGVDSTLKIQPAKLEDSAVYLCASSYGGTPGYNEQFFGPGTRLTVL.